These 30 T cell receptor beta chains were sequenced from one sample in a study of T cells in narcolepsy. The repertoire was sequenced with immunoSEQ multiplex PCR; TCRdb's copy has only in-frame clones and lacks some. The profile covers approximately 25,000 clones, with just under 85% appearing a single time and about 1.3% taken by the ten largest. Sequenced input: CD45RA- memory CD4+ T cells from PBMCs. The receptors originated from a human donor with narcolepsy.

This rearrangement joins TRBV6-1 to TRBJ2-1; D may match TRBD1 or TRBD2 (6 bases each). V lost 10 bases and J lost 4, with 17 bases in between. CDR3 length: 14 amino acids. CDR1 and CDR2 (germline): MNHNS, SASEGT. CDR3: CAIHGGSAYNEQFF. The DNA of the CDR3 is TGTGCCATCCACGGGGGCTCGGCGTACAATGAGCAGTTCTTC.

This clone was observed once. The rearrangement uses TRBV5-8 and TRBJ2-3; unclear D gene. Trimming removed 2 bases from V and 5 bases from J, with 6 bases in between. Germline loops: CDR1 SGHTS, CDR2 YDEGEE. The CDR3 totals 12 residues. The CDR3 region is CASSFGVDTQYF. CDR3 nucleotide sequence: TGTGCCAGCAGCTTTGGGGTAGATACGCAGTATTTT.

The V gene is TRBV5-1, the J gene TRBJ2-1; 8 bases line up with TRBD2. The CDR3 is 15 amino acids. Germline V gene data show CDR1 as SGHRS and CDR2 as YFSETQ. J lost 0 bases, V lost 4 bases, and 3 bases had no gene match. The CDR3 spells CASSVSGNSYNEQFF. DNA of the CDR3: TGCGCCAGCAGCGTTAGCGGGAACTCCTACAATGAGCAGTTCTTC. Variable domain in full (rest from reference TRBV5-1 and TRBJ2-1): KAGVTQTPRYLIKTRGQQVTLSCSPISGHRSVSWYQQTPGQGLQFLFEYFSETQRNKGNFPGRFSGRQFSNSRSEMNVSTLELGDSALYLCASSVSGNSYNEQFFGPGTRLTVL.

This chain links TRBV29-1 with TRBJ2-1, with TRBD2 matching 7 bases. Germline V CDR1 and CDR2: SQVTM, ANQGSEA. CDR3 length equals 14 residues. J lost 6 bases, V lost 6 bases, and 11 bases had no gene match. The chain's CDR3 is CSVGEGLLGNEQFF. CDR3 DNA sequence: TGCAGCGTGGGGGAGGGTCTTCTGGGCAATGAGCAGTTCTTC.

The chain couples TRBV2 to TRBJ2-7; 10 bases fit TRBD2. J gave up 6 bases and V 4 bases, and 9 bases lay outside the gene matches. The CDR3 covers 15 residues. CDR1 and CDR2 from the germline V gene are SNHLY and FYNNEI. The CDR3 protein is CASSGQIAGGLEQYF. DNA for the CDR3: TGTGCCAGCAGTGGGCAAATAGCGGGAGGTCTCGAGCAGTACTTC.

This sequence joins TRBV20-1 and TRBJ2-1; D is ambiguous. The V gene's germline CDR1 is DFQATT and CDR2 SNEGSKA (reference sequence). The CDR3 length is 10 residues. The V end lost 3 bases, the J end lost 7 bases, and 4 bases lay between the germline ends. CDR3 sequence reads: CSASDNEQFF. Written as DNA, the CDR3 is TGCAGTGCTAGTGATAATGAGCAGTTCTTC.

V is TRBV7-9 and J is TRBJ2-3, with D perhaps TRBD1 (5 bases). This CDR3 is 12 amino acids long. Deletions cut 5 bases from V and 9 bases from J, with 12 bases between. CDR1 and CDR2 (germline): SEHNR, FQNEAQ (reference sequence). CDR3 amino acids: CASSVLGATQYF. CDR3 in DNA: TGTGCCAGCAGCGTCCTAGGGGCAACGCAGTATTTT.

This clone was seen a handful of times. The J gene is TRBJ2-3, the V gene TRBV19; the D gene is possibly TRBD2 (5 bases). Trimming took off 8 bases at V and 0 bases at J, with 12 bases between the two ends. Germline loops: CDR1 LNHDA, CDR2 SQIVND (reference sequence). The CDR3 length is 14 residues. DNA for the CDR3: TGTGCCAGTCGAACGGGGAGTAGCACAGATACGCAGTATTTT. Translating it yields CASRTGSSTDTQYF.

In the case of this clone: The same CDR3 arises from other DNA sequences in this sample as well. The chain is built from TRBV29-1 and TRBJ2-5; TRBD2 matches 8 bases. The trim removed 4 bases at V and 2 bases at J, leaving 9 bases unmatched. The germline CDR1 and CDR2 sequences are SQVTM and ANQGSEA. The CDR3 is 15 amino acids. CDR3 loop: CSVGRGGEGQETQYF. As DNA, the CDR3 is TGCAGCGTTGGTCGGGGGGGCGAGGGACAAGAGACCCAGTACTTC.

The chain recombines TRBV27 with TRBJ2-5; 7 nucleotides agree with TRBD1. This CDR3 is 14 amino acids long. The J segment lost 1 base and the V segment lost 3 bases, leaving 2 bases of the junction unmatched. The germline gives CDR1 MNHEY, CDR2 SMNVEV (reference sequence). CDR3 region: CASSFGDSQETQYF. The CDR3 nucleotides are TGTGCCAGCAGTTTCGGGGACAGCCAAGAGACCCAGTACTTC.

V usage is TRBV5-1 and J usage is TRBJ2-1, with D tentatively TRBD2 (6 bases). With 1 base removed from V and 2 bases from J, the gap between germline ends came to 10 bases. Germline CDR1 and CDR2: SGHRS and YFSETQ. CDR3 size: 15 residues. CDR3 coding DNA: TGCGCCAGCAGCTTGTCGGGAGTCACCTACAATGAGCAGTTCTTC. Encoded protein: CASSLSGVTYNEQFF.

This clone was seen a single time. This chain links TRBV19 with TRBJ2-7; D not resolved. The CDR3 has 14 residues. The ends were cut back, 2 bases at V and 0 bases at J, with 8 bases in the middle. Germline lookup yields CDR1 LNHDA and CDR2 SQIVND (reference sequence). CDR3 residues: CASSISEGSYEQYF. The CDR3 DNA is TGTGCCAGTAGTATAAGTGAAGGCTCCTACGAGCAGTACTTC.

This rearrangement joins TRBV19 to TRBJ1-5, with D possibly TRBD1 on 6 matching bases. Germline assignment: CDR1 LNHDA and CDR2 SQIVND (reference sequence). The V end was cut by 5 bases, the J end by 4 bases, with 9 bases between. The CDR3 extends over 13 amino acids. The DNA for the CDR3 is TGTGCCAGTAGTGAACAGGGAAATCAGCCCCAGCATTTT. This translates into CASSEQGNQPQHF.

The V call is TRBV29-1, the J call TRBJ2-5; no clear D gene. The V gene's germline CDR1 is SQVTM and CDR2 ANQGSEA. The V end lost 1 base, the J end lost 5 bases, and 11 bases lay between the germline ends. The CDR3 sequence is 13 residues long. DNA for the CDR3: TGCAGCGTTGAAGTGAGGCCCAGGGAGACCCAGTACTTC. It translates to CSVEVRPRETQYF.

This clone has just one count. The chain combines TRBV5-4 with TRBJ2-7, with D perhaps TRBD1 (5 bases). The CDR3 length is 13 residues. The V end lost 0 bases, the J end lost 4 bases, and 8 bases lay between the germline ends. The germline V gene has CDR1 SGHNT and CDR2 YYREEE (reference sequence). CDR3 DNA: TGTGCCAGCAGCTTGGTGGCAGGGTACGAGCAGTACTTC. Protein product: CASSLVAGYEQYF.

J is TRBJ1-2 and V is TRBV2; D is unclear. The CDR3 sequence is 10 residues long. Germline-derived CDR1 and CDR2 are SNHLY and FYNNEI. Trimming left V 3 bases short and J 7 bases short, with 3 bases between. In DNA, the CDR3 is TGTGCCAGCAGTGAGGGTGGCTACACCTTC. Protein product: CASSEGGYTF.

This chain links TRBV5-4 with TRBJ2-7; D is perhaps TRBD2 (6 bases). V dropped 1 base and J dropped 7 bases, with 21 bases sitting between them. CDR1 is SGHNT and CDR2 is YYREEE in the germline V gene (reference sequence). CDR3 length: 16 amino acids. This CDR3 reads CASSLLGAGIPGEQYF. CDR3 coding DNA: TGTGCCAGCAGCTTGCTAGGGGCGGGAATTCCTGGTGAGCAGTACTTC.

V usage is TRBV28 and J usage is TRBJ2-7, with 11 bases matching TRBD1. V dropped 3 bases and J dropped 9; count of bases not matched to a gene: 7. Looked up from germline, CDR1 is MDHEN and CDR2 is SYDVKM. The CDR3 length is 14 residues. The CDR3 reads CASSFPDRGRGQYF. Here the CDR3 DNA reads TGTGCCAGCAGTTTCCCGGACAGGGGGCGGGGGCAGTACTTC.

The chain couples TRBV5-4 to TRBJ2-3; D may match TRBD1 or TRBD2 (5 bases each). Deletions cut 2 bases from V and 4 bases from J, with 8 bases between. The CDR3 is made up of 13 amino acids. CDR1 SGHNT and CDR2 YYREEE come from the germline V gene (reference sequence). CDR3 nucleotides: TGTGCCAGCAGCTTTCAGGGAGCAGATACGCAGTATTTT. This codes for CASSFQGADTQYF.

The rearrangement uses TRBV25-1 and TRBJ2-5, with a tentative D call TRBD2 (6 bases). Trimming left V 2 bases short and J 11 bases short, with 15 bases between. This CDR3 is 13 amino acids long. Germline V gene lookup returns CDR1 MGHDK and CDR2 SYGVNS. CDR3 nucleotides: TGTGCCAGCAGTGAAAAAACCGGGACTCAGCAGTACTTC. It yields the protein CASSEKTGTQQYF.

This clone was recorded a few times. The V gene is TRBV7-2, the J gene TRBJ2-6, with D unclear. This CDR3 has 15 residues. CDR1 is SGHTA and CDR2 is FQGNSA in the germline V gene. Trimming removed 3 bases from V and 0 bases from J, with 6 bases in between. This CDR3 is CASSLGLSGANVLTF. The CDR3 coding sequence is TGTGCCAGCAGCTTGGGCCTCTCTGGGGCCAACGTCCTGACTTTC.

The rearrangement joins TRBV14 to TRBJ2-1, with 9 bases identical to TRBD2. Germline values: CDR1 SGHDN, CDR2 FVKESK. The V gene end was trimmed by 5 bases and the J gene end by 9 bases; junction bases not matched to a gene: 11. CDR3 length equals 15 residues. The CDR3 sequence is CASSILAGTGSEQFF. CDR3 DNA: TGTGCCAGCAGCATCCTAGCGGGGACCGGGAGTGAGCAGTTCTTC.

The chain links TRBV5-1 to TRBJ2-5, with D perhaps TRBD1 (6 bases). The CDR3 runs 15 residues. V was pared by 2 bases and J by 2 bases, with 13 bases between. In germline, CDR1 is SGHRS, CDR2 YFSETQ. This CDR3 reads CASSLGGRGQETQYF. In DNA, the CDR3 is TGCGCCAGCAGCTTAGGGGGTAGGGGTCAAGAGACCCAGTACTTC.

The CDR3 DNA reads TGCAGCGTTCTGGAAATTGCGAACACCGGGGAGCTGTTTTTT. Translated, it gives CSVLEIANTGELFF. This chain connects TRBV29-1 to TRBJ2-2; D is uncertain. The CDR3 is made up of 14 amino acids. V lost 5 bases and J 0 bases, leaving 10 bases between the germline ends. The germline CDR1 and CDR2 sequences are SQVTM and ANQGSEA.

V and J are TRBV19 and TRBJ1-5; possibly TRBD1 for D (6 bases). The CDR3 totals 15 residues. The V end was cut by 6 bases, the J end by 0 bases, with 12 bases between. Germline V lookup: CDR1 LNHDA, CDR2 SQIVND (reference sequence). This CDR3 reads CASSLTGLSNQPQHF. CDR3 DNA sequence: TGTGCCAGTAGCTTGACAGGCCTTAGCAATCAGCCCCAGCATTTT.

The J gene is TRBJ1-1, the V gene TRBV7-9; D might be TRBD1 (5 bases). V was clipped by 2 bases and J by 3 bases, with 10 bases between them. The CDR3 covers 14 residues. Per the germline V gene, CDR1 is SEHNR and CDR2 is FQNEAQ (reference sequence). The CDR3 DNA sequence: TGTGCCAGCAGCTTAAGCTCGACAGACACTGAAGCTTTCTTT. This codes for CASSLSSTDTEAFF.

The CDR3 DNA follows: TGCAGTGCTAGTAGGTCCAATGAGCAGTTCTTC. Residues: CSASRSNEQFF. The V call is TRBV20-1, the J call TRBJ2-1; D is unclear. The CDR3 consists of 11 residues. Trimming took off 3 bases at V and 6 bases at J, with 6 bases between the two ends. Germline-derived CDR1 and CDR2 are DFQATT and SNEGSKA (reference sequence).

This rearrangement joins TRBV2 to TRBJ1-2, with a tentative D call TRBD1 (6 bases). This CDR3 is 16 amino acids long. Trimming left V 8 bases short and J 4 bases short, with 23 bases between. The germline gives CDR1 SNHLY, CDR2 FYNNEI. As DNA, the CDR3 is TGTGCCAGCCGACTAAGCGGGACGGACAGAGCCTATGGCTACACCTTC. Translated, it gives CASRLSGTDRAYGYTF. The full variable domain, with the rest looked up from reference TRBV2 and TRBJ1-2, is EPEVTQTPSHQVTQMGQEVILRCVPISNHLYFYWYRQILGQKVEFLVSFYNNEISEKSEIFDDQFSVERPDGSNFTLKIRSTKLEDSAMYFCASRLSGTDRAYGYTFGSGTRLTVV.

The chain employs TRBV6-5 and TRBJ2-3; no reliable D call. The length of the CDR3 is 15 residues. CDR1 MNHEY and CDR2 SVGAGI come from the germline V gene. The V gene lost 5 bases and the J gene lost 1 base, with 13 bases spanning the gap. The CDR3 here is CASSLRTLGTDTQYF. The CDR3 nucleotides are TGTGCCAGCAGTCTGAGGACGCTGGGCACAGATACGCAGTATTTT.

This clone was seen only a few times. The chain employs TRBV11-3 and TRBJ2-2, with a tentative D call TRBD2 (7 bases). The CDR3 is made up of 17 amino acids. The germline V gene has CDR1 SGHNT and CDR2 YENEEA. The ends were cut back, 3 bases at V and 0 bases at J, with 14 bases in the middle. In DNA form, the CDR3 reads TGTGCCAGCAGCTTTGGGGGGGCGGGGCCGAACACCGGGGAGCTGTTTTTT. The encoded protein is CASSFGGAGPNTGELFF.